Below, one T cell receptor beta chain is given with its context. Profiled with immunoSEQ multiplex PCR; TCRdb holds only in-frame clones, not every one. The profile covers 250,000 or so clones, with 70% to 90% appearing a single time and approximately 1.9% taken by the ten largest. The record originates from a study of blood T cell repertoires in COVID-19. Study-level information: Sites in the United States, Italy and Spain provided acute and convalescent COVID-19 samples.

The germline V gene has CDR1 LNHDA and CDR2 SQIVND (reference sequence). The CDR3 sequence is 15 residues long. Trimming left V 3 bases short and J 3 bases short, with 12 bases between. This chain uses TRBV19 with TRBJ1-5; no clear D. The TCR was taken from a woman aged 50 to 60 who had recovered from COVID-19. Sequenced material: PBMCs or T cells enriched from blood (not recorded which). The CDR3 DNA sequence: TGTGCCAGTAGTATTCAGTCACAGCTCAATCAGCCCCAGCATTTT. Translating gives CASSIQSQLNQPQHF.